This T cell receptor (beta chain) originates from a study of T-cell memory formation after mild COVID-19. This clonotype has just a few counts. Its antigen is not identified. After 5'RACE with constant-segment primers, TCR alpha and TCR beta cDNA libraries carrying sample barcodes and UMIs were obtained. TCRdb processed the 5' RACE reads anew with MiXCR; each CDR3 protein has one entry. The sample consists of approximately 570,000 distinct CDR3 sequences, about a sixth of them appearing once. V gave up 7 bases and J gave up 4 bases, with 16 bases separating them. CDR3 size: 14 residues. Germline V gene sequence: CDR1 MNHNS, CDR2 SASEGT. Study conclusions and caveats: Researchers report contracting CD4+ clones mostly in CM and EM, with CD8+ clones in EMRA.

This receptor was taken from an adult woman who had mild COVID-19 (a few samples of this study predate the infection). Cell type and time point are not known. The chain recombines TRBV6-1 with TRBJ1-1; D perhaps matches TRBD1 (5 bases). Sequenced material: PBMCs or a T cell subset sorted from them (not recorded which). CDR3 sequence (DNA): TGTGCCAGCATCGCTCCGGGGCCGGGCACTGAAGCTTTCTTT. Its protein product is CASIAPGPGTEAFF.